This entry concerns a single TCR beta chain. The data originate from a study of blood T cell repertoires in COVID-19. Germline loops: CDR1 MNHEY, CDR2 SVGAGI. J gave up 8 bases and V 6 bases, and 11 bases lay outside the gene matches. The CDR3 sequence is 14 residues long. Clones were read by immunoSEQ multiplex PCR, and TCRdb kept only the in-frame ones, dropping some. Here the sample spans 400,000 to 550,000 clones, around nine tenths being singletons. This sequence was found in a woman aged 18-30 years with acute COVID-19. The genes are TRBV6-5 and TRBJ1-2, with 8 positions matching TRBD1. The specimen sequenced was PBMCs or T cells enriched from blood (not recorded which). The CDR3 nucleotides read TGTGCCAGCAGCCGACAGGGGAGCGTGAGGGGCTACACCTTC. Residues: CASSRQGSVRGYTF.